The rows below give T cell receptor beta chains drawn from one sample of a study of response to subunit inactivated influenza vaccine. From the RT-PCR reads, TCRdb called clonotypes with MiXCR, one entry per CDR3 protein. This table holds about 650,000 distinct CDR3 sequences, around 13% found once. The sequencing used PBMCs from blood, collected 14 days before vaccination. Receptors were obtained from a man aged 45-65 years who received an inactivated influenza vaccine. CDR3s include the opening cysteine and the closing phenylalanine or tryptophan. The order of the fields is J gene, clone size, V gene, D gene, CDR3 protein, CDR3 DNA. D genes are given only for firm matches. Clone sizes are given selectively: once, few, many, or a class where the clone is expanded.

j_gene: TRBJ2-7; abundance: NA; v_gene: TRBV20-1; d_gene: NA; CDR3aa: CSARAPQGFEQYF; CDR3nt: TGCAGTGCTAGAGCCCCGCAGGGGTTTGAGCAGTACTTC
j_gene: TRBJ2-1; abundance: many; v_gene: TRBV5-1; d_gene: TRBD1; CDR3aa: CASSLGTGGMGEQFF; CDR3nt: TGCGCCAGCAGCTTGGGGACAGGGGGAATGGGTGAGCAGTTCTTC
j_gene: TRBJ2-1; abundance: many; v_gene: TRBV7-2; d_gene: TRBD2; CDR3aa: CASSLGSGGTYNEQFF; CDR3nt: TGTGCCAGCAGCTTAGGAAGCGGGGGGACCTACAATGAGCAGTTCTTC
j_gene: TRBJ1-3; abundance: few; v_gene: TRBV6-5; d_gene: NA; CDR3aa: CASSYSMQGTGNTIYF; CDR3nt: TGTGCCAGCAGTTACTCGATGCAGGGAACTGGAAACACCATATATTTT
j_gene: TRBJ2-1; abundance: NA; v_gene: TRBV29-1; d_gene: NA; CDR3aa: CSVEKGNRVGNEQFF; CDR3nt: TGCAGCGTTGAAAAGGGGAACAGGGTCGGCAATGAGCAGTTCTTC
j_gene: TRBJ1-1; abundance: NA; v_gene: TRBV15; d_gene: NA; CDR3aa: CATSRERANTEAFF; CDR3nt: TGTGCCACCAGCAGAGAAAGGGCGAACACTGAAGCTTTCTTT
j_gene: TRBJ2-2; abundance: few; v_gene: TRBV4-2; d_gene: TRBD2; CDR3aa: CASSPGRVVVQWPNTGELFF; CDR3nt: TGTGCCAGCAGCCCGGGGAGGGTGGTAGTTCAATGGCCGAACACCGGGGAGCTGTTTTTT
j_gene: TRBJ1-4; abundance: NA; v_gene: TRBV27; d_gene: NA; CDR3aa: CASSLNPGGEKLFF; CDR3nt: TGTGCCAGCAGTTTAAACCCGGGGGGTGAAAAACTGTTTTTT
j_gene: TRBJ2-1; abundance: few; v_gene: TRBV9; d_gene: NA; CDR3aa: CASSVQSSYNEQFF; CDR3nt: TGTGCCAGCAGCGTACAGTCCTCCTACAATGAGCAGTTCTTC
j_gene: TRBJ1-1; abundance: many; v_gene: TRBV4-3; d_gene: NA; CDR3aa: CASSLDWNTEAFF; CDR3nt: TGCGCCAGCAGCCTCGACTGGAACACTGAAGCTTTCTTT